This entry concerns a single TCR beta chain. The record originates from a study of blood T cell repertoires in COVID-19. In the source study's methods: It was from reference gene primer amplification that nucleated cell counts were estimated. TCRdb keeps only in-frame clones here, not all; method: immunoSEQ multiplex PCR. V, J and clone size were drawn from that table, and D and trimming were deduced from the DNA. Here the sample spans about 110,000 clones, about nine tenths being singletons. Germline trimming cut 6 bases from V and 7 bases from J; bases unmatched to any gene: 6. The V gene's germline CDR1 is MDHEN and CDR2 SYDVKM. This CDR3 contains 14 residues.

Sequenced material: peripheral blood. This TCR came from a man between 50 and 59 years old with active or convalescent COVID-19. This chain links TRBV28 with TRBJ1-5; TRBD1 matches at 10 bases. The CDR3 DNA sequence: TGTGCCAGCAGCCCAGGACAGGGGGTACAGCCCCAGCATTTT. This sequence encodes CASSPGQGVQPQHF.